Detailed here is one T cell receptor (beta chain). Cohort allocation depended upon clinical history that participants reported. Measured with immunoSEQ multiplex PCR; TCRdb has only the in-frame clones, and not every one. The sample consists of approximately 140,000 clones, about 86% of them appearing once. The sample comes from a study of blood T cell repertoires in COVID-19. On the study more broadly: Sample material is recorded as cDNA or gDNA derived from T cells, B-cell-depleted T cells, or PBMCs.

Trimming cost V 4 bases and J 0 bases; bases outside gene matches: 10. Per the germline V gene, CDR1 is SGHKS and CDR2 is YYEKEE (reference sequence). This CDR3 contains 18 residues. The sequence came from a man between 40 and 49 years old with acute COVID-19. Sample: PBMCs or T cells enriched from blood (not recorded which). The rearrangement joins TRBV5-5 to TRBJ2-6; 7 nucleotides line up with TRBD1. In DNA form, the CDR3 reads TGTGCCAGCAGCCCTATGCCAGGGGGTAGCTCTGGGGCCAACGTCCTGACTTTC. Translating it yields CASSPMPGGSSGANVLTF.